This TCR beta chain comes out of a study of blood T cell repertoires in COVID-19. The table came from immunoSEQ multiplex PCR; TCRdb's copy has only in-frame clones and leaves some out. The sample has 120,000 or so clones, 70% to 90% seen once. Germline lookup yields CDR1 LGHDT and CDR2 YNNKEL (reference sequence). The V gene lost 6 bases and the J gene lost 0 bases, with 12 bases spanning the gap. This CDR3 region has 14 residues. Sample: peripheral blood. The clonotype comes from a human donor in a cohort sampled during active COVID-19. The chain employs TRBV3-1 (or the pseudogene TRBV3-2) and TRBJ2-7; a possible D gene is TRBD2 (5 bases). CDR3 region: CASRLDLSSYEQYF. The CDR3 DNA sequence: TGTGCCAGCAGATTGGACTTGAGCTCCTACGAGCAGTACTTC.